Detailed here is one T cell receptor (beta chain). Antigen specificity is unknown. Germline V gene lookup returns CDR1 SNHLY and CDR2 FYNNEI. The CDR3 is 15 amino acids. V dropped 6 bases and J dropped 3; count of bases not matched to a gene: 9. The entry originates in a study of OX40 agonist ivuxolimab in advanced cancers. As for the study in general: Participants averaged approximately 65 years of age (range about 23 to 90) and were less than 85% male. Broader study findings: On average, CD8+ T cells had more expanded clones than CD4+.

Sequencing used immunoSEQ multiplex PCR; TCRdb keeps in-frame clones, though not all of them. The table has about 58,000 clones, around 90% seen once; the top ten hold around 1.8%. This sample comprised CD4+ or CD8+ T cells sorted from blood, obtained in a trial of the OX40 agonist ivuxolimab. The receptor's source is an adult with an advanced solid tumor such as melanoma, head and neck, liver or kidney cancer. The V call is TRBV2, the J call TRBJ1-2, with 8 bases identical to TRBD1. The CDR3 DNA is TGTGCCAGCAGCAGAGAAGCAGGGGGCGACTATGGCTACACCTTC. Translation: CASSREAGGDYGYTF.